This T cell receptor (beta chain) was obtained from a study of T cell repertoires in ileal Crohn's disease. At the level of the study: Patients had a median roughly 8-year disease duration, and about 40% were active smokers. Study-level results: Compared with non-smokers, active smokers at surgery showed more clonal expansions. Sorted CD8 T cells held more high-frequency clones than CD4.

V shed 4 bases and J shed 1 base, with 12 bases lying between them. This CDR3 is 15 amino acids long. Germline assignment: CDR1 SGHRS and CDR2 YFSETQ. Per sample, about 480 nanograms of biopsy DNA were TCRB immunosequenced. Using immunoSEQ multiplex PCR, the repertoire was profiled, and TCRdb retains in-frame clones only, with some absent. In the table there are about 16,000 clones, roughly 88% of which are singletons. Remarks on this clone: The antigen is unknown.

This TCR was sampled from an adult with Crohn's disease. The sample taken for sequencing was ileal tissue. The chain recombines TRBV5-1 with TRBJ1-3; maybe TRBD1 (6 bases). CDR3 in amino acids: CASSANRVSGNTIYF. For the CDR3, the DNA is TGCGCCAGCAGCGCTAACAGGGTTTCTGGAAACACCATATATTTT.